The 15 T cell receptor beta chains reported below all come from one sample, sequenced in a study of CD8+CD57+ T cells in acquired aplastic anemia. Genomic DNA, the template, was used for profiling of the TCR beta VDJ and CDR3. TCRdb processed the reads anew with MiXCR; each CDR3 protein has one entry. The sample has 150,000 to 200,000 distinct CDR3 sequences; roughly 65% are singletons. Patients chosen for sequencing had shown CD8+CD57+ cell expansion by flow cytometry. Source material: sorted CD4+, CD8+, or CD8+CD57+ T cells (not recorded which) from PBMCs. These receptors all come from a human donor with aplastic anemia.

For this clonotype: This may be a read error: a much more frequent sequence differs by one nucleotide. The V call is TRBV2, the J call TRBJ2-7; D is undetermined. In germline, CDR1 is SNHLY, CDR2 FYNNEI. V shed 5 bases and J shed 2 bases, with 13 bases lying between them. This CDR3 is 14 amino acids long. The CDR3 DNA sequence: TGTGCCAGCAGTACTTTTGCCGGAGCCTACGAGCAGTACTTC. Its protein is CASSTFAGAYEQYF.

CDR3 DNA sequence: TGTGCCACCAGCAGAGATCAGGCAGGTGCGAATGAGCAGTTCTTC. Its translation is CATSRDQAGANEQFF. This rearrangement joins TRBV15 to TRBJ2-1; D is undetermined. The V gene's germline CDR1 is LNHNV and CDR2 YYDKDF (reference sequence). Trimming cost V 0 bases and J 7 bases, with 13 bases left between them. The CDR3 totals 15 residues.

As DNA, the CDR3 is TGTGCCACCAGCAGAGACTTTCCTGCTTCTGGAAACACCATATATTTT. This codes for CATSRDFPASGNTIYF. The V gene is TRBV15, the J gene TRBJ1-3; no reliable D call. The CDR3 runs to 16 residues. Trimming stripped 0 bases from V and 1 base from J, with 10 bases between. The germline V gene has CDR1 LNHNV and CDR2 YYDKDF (reference sequence).

The rearrangement uses TRBV12-3 or TRBV12-4 and TRBJ2-5, with 14 bases identical to TRBD2. V lost 6 bases to trimming and J lost 5 bases; unmatched junction nucleotides: 5. The CDR3 consists of 15 residues. The CDR3 loop reads CASRGTSGGRETQYF. The CDR3 bases are TGTGCCAGCAGGGGGACTAGCGGGGGTCGGGAGACCCAGTACTTC.

This clonotype was found once. V is TRBV2 and J is TRBJ2-1, with 8 bases lining up with TRBD2. This CDR3 has 13 amino acids. V lost 1 base, J lost 14 bases, and 7 bases stayed unmatched. Germline lookup yields CDR1 SNHLY and CDR2 FYNNEI. The CDR3 DNA follows: TGTGCCAGCAGTGAAGAGCAAGCGGGAGTGGAGTTCTTC. Its translation is CASSEEQAGVEFF.

In DNA form, the CDR3 reads TGCGCCAGCAGCTTGGTTAGCGCGCAGTATTTT. This encodes CASSLVSAQYF. The rearrangement uses TRBV10-1 and TRBJ2-3; TRBD2 might be the D (5 bases). V lost 6 bases to trimming and J lost 10 bases, with 11 bases between them. The CDR3 consists of 11 residues. Germline CDR1 is WNHNN and CDR2 is SYGVQD (reference sequence).

This clonotype has a count of ten or more. The chain uses TRBV5-1 and TRBJ1-1, with a possible D match to TRBD1 (5 bases). Germline CDR1 is SGHRS and CDR2 is YFSETQ. The CDR3 covers 14 residues. Trimming removed 0 bases at V and 2 bases at J, with 8 bases between. This CDR3 reads CASSLGQINTEAFF. The CDR3 DNA reads as TGCGCCAGCAGCTTGGGACAGATAAACACTGAAGCTTTCTTT.

This clonotype occurred many times. This chain uses TRBV27 with TRBJ2-7; D might be TRBD1 (5 bases). The ends were cut back, 8 bases at V and 1 base at J, with 9 bases in the middle. The CDR3 is made up of 12 amino acids. Germline V CDR1 and CDR2: MNHEY, SMNVEV (reference sequence). The CDR3 coding sequence is TGTGCCAGCGCAGGGCCATCCTACGAGCAGTACTTC. This gives the protein CASAGPSYEQYF.

This clonotype was recorded many times. The CDR3 DNA reads TGTGCCAGCAGCCTTACAGGGGGCGACGGCTACACCTTC. Protein: CASSLTGGDGYTF. The V and J genes are TRBV7-6 and TRBJ1-2; 9 nucleotides match TRBD1. This CDR3 is 13 amino acids long. The J segment lost 8 bases and the V segment lost 5 bases, leaving 6 bases of the junction unmatched. Germline values: CDR1 SGHVS, CDR2 FNYEAQ.

The genes are TRBV15 and TRBJ1-2, with a weak D call TRBD1 (6 bases). CDR1 LNHNV and CDR2 YYDKDF come from the germline V gene (reference sequence). The CDR3 contains 14 residues. V was cut by 0 bases and J by 8 bases, with 13 bases left in between. Here the CDR3 DNA reads TGTGCCACCAGCAGAGAGGGGGGGGCACTGGGCTACACCTTC. This encodes CATSREGGALGYTF.

This chain connects TRBV20-1 to TRBJ1-1; no reliable D call. Germline CDR1 and CDR2: DFQATT and SNEGSKA (reference sequence). The CDR3 is 11 amino acids. Trimming cost V 3 bases and J 3 bases, with 5 bases left between them. The CDR3 spells CSARGDTEAFF. The CDR3 region has the DNA TGCAGTGCTAGGGGTGACACTGAAGCTTTCTTT.

This chain's CDR3 is CASKTDRGQRDEQYF. The CDR3 DNA follows: TGTGCCAGCAAGACGGACAGGGGTCAGAGGGACGAGCAGTACTTC. V gene TRBV2 combines with J gene TRBJ2-7, with 9 bases matching TRBD1. This CDR3 is built from 15 residues. J lost 5 bases, V lost 7 bases, and 12 bases had no gene match. CDR1 and CDR2 (germline): SNHLY, FYNNEI.

This clonotype was observed many times. The genes are TRBV29-1 and TRBJ2-1; 10 positions match TRBD2. The CDR3 loop spans 15 amino acids. From germline, CDR1 is SQVTM and CDR2 ANQGSEA. V trimming: 6 bases; J trimming: 6 bases; junction bases outside the gene matches: 11. The CDR3 DNA sequence: TGCAGCGTGTATGGGCTAGCGGGGGACTCCAATGAGCAGTTCTTC. It is translated as CSVYGLAGDSNEQFF.

This clonotype was seen a few times. J is TRBJ1-6 and V is TRBV20-1; 7 bases map to TRBD1. The V and J ends lost 0 bases and 4 bases, in that order; junction bases with no gene match: 9. CDR1 DFQATT and CDR2 SNEGSKA come from the germline V gene (reference sequence). This CDR3 has 17 amino acids. DNA of the CDR3: TGCAGTGCTAGAGATCGGGTTCAACAGGGGTATAATTCACCCCTCCACTTT. This gives the protein CSARDRVQQGYNSPLHF.

V is TRBV10-3 and J is TRBJ2-2, with TRBD2 matching 8 bases. Germline loops: CDR1 ENHRY, CDR2 SYGVKD. The V and J ends lost 4 bases and 5 bases, in that order; junction bases with no gene match: 6. This CDR3 comprises 15 residues. The CDR3 loop reads CAISASGGGTGELFF. The CDR3 region has the DNA TGTGCCATCAGTGCTTCGGGGGGGGGTACCGGGGAGCTGTTTTTT.